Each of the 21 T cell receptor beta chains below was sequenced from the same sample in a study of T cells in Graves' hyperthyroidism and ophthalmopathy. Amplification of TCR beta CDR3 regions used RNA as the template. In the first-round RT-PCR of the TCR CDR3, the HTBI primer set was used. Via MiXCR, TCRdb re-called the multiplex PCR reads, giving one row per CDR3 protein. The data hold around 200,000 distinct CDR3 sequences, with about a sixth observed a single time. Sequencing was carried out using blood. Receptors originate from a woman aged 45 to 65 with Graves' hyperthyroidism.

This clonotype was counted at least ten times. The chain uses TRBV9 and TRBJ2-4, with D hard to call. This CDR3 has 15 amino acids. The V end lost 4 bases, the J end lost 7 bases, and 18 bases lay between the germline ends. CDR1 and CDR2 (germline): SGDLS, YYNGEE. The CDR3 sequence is CASSLSPGQGNIQYF. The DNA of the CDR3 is TGTGCCAGCAGCCTAAGTCCAGGTCAAGGGAACATTCAGTACTTC. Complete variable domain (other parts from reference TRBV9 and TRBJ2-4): DSGVTQTPKHLITATGQRVTLRCSPRSGDLSVYWYQQSLDQGLQFLIQYYNGEERAKGNILERFSAQQFPDLHSELNLSSLELGDSALYFCASSLSPGQGNIQYFGAGTRLSVL.

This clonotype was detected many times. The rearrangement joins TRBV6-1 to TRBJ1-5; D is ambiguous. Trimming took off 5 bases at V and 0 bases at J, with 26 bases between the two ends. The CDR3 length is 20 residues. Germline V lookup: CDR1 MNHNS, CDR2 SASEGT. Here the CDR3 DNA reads TGTGCCAGCAGTTCCCTACCAGGCCCGTATTCCACCGATAGCAATCAGCCCCAGCATTTT. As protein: CASSSLPGPYSTDSNQPQHF.

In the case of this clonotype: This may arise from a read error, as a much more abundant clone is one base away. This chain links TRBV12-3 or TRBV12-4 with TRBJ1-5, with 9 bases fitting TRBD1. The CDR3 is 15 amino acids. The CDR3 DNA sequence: TGTGCCAGCAGTTCGGGACAGGGTTTCTATCAGCCCCGGCATTTT. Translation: CASSSGQGFYQPRHF.

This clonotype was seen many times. The CDR3 region has the DNA TGTGCCAGCTCACCGACAGGGGGCGGAGAGCAGTACTTC. Protein: CASSPTGGGEQYF. The V gene is TRBV18, the J gene TRBJ2-7; 10 bases are a match to TRBD1. Germline lookup yields CDR1 KGHSH and CDR2 LQKENI. CDR3 length: 13 amino acids. The V and J ends lost 3 bases and 7 bases, in that order; junction bases with no gene match: 3. Variable domain in full (rest from reference TRBV18 and TRBJ2-7): NAGVMQNPRHLVRRRGQEARLRCSPMKGHSHVYWYRQLPEEGLKFMVYLQKENIIDESGMPKERFSAEFPKEGPSILRIQQVVRGDSAAYFCASSPTGGGEQYFGPGTRLTVT.

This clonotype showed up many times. The CDR3: CASSGGEFDEQYF. The CDR3 DNA reads TGTGCCAGCAGTGGTGGGGAATTCGACGAGCAGTACTTC. The V call is TRBV2, the J call TRBJ2-7; D remains unclear. This CDR3 is built from 13 residues. The germline V and J ends were trimmed by 4 bases and 5 bases, with 12 bases remaining between them. Germline lookup yields CDR1 SNHLY and CDR2 FYNNEI.

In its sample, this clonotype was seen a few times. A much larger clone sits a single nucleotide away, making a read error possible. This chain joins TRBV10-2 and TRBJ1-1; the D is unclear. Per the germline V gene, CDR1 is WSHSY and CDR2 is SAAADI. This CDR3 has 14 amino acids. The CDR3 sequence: CVSSEDRGRTEAFF. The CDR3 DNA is TGCGTCAGCAGTGAGGACCGAGGTAGGACTGAAGCTTTCTTT.

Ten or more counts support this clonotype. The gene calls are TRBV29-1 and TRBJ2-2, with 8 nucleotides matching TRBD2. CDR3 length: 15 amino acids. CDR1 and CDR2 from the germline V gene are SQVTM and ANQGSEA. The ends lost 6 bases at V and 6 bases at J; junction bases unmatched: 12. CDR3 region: CSVARGTSSAGELFF. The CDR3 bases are TGCAGCGTCGCCCGGGGGACTAGTTCGGCCGGGGAGCTGTTTTTT.

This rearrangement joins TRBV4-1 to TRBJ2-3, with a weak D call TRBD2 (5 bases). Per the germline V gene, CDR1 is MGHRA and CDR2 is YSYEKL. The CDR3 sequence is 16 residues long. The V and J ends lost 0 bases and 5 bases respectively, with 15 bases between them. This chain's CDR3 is CASSQDLPGVGDTQYF. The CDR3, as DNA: TGCGCCAGCAGCCAAGATTTACCCGGGGTCGGAGATACGCAGTATTTT.

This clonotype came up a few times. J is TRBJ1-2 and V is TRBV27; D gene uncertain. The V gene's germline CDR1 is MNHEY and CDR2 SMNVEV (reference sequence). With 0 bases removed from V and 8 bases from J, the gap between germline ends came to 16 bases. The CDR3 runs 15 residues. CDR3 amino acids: CASSLSVEGLNGYTF. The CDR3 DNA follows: TGTGCCAGCAGTTTATCGGTCGAGGGCTTAAACGGCTACACCTTC.

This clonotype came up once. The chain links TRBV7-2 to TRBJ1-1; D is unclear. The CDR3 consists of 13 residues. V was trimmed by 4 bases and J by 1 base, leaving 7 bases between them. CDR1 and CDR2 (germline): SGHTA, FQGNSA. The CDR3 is CASSSQPNTEAFF. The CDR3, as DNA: TGTGCCAGCAGCTCACAGCCGAACACTGAAGCTTTCTTT.

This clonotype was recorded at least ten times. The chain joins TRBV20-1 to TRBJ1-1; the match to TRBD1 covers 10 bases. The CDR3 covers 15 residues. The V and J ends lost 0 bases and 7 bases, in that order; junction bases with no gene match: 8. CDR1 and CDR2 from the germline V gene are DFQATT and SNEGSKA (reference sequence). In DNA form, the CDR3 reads TGCAGTGCTAGAGATTCAGACAGGGGGCGCGGTGAAGCTTTCTTT. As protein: CSARDSDRGRGEAFF.

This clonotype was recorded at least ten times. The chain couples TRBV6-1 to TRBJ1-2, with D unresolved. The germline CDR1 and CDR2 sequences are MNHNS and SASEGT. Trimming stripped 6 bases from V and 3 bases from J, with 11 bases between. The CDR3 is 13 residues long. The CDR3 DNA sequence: TGTGCCAGCAGGTCGGACTCAGACTATGGCTACACCTTC. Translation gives CASRSDSDYGYTF.

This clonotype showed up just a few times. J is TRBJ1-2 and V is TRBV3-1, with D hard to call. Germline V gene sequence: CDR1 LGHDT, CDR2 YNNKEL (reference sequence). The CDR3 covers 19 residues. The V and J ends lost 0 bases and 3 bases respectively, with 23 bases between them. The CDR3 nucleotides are TGTGCCAGCAGCCAAGATCAGGCGTACCCTTACGGTAACGACTATGGCTACACCTTC. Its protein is CASSQDQAYPYGNDYGYTF.

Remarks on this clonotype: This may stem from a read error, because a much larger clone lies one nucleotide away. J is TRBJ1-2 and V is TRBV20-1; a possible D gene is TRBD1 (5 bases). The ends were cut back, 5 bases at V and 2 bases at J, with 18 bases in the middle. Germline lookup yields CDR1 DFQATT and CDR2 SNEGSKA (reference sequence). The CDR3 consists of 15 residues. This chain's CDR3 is CSAPGSGTRNYGYTF. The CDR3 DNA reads TGCAGTGCTCCTGGATCCGGGACTCGGAACTATGGCTACACCTTC.

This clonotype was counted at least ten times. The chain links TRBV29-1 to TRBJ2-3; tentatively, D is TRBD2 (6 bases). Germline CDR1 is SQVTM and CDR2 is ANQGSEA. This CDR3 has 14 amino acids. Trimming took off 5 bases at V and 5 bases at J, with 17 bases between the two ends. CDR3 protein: CSVRTTWMVDTQYF. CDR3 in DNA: TGCAGCGTTAGGACTACCTGGATGGTAGATACGCAGTATTTT.

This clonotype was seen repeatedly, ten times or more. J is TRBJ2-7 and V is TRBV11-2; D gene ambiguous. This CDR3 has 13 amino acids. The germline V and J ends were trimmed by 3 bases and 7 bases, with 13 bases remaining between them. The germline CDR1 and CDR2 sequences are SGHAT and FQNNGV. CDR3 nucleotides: TGTGCCAGCAGCTTTGCTCGCGGTCGGGAGCAGTACTTC. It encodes CASSFARGREQYF.

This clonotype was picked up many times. CDR3 coding DNA: TGTGCCACCAGTGATTGGACAGGGCGCTATGGCTACACCTTC. Amino acids: CATSDWTGRYGYTF. The chain uses TRBV24-1 and TRBJ1-2; 8 bases line up with TRBD1. Trimming removed 2 bases from V and 4 bases from J; junction bases left unmatched: 2. Germline V gene data show CDR1 as KGHDR and CDR2 as SFDVKD. The CDR3 is 14 amino acids.

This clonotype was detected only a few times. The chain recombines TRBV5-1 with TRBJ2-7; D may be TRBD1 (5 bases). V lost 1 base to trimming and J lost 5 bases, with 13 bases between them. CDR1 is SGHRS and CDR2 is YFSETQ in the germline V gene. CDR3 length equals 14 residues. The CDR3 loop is CASSLSETAHEQYF. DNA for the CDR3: TGCGCCAGCAGCTTGTCCGAGACAGCTCACGAGCAGTACTTC.

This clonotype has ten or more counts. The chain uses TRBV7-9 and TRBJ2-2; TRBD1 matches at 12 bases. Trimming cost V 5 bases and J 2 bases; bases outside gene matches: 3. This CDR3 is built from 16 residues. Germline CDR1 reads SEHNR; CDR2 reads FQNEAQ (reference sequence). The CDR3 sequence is CASSLGTGGNTGELFF. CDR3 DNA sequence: TGTGCCAGCAGCCTAGGGACAGGGGGCAACACCGGGGAGCTGTTTTTT.

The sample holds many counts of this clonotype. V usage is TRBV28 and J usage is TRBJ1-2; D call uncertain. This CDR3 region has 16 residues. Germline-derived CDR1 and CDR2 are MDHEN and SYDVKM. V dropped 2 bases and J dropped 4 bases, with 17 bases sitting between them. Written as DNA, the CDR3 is TGTGCCAGCAGTTTAATTGTCCGAGTGGATTCCTATGGCTACACCTTC. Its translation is CASSLIVRVDSYGYTF.

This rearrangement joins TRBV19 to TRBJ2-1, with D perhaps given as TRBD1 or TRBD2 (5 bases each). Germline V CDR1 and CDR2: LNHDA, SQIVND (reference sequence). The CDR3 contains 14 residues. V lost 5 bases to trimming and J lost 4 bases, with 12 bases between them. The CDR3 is CASSDGTVYNEQFF. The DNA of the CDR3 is TGTGCCAGTAGTGACGGGACGGTATACAATGAGCAGTTCTTC.